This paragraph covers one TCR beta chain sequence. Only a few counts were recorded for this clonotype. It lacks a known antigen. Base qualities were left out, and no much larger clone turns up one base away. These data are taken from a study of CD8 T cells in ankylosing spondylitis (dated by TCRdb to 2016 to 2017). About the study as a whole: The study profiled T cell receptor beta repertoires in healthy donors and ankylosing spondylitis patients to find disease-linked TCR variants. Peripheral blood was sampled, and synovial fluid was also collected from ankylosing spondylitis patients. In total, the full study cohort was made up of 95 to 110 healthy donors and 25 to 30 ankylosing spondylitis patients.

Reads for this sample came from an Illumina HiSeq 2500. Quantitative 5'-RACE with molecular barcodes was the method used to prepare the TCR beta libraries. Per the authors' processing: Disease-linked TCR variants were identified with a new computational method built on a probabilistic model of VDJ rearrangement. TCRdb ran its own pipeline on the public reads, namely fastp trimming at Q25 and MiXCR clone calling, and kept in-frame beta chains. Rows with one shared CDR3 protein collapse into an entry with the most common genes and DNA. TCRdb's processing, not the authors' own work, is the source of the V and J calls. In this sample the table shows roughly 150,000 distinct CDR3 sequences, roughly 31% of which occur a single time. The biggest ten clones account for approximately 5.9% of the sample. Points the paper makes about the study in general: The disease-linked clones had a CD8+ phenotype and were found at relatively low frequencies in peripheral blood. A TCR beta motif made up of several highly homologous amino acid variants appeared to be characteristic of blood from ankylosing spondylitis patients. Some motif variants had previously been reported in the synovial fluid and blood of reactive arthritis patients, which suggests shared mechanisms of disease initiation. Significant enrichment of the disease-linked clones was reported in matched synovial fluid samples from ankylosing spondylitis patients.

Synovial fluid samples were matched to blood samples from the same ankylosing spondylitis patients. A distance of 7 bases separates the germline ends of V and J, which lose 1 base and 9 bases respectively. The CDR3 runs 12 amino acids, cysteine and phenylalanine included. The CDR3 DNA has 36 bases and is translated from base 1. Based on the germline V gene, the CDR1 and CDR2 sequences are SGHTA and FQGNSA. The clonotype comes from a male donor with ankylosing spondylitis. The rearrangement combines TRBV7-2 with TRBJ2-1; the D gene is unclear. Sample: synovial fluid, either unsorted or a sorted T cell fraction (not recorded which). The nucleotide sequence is TGTGCCAGCAGCTTAGTGGGCAGTGAGCAGTTCTTC. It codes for CASSLVGSEQFF.